The T cell receptor (beta chain) under discussion was sequenced for a study of human T cells and chemical hapten exposure (dated by TCRdb to the early 2020s). Concerning the study at large: For sensitization, 2% DPC in acetone was applied to an approximately 2 cm by approximately 2 cm area of upper inner arm skin. Patients additionally received weekly therapeutic DPC doses to the scalp throughout the approximately 25-week study period. Alopecia areata with under or over 50% scalp involvement, alopecia totalis and alopecia universalis were represented in the patient cohort, which was mostly female. Libraries were combined into a pool for sequencing, and differences in TCR yield between samples came mainly from small differences in library volumes within the pool. Blood samples were taken from patients before sensitization (week 0) and then at 2, 6 and about 24 weeks after DPC sensitization. For TCR sequencing, blood came from 25 to 35 alopecia patients at anywhere from one to four time points (pre-sensitization, 2, 6 and 24 weeks). This study followed changes in the peripheral blood TCR repertoire in vivo during primary and secondary sensitization of alopecia patients to the hapten diphenylcyclopropenone (DPC). Patch testing was performed on the upper back with Finn chambers containing 0.01% DPC, and the patch tests were scored after 6 days according to International Contact Dermatitis Research Group standards.

In the case of this clonotype: No antigen is known for it. Qualities for individual bases were not recorded, and no much larger clone is one base off.

A distance of 13 bases separates the germline ends of V and J, which lose 0 bases and 9 bases respectively. CDR1 and CDR2 (SGDLS, YYNGEE) derive from the germline V gene. The CDR3 measures 15 amino acids from cysteine to phenylalanine. Only CDR3 DNA is held: 45 bases, read in frame from base 1. The method behind the library was RACE. Sequencing relied on a NextSeq 500. During library preparation, unique molecular identifiers were attached to individual cDNA molecules so that TCRs could be counted in a quantitative, reproducible way. Each blood RNA sample was used to sequence both TCR alpha and TCR beta chains. In the source study's methods: The median number of TCRs per sample was some 100,000, ranging from 23,224 to 690,600. V, J and CDR3 annotation of the TCR reads was performed with the Decombinator software suite. Every sample was subsampled to the same number of TCRs (28,000) for the PS versus PT1 abundance plots. TCRs were defined as expanded if absent before sensitization and observed at least eight times at the 2-week time point. TCRdb ran its own pipeline on the public reads, namely fastp trimming at Q25 and MiXCR clone calling, and kept in-frame beta chains. Every entry covers one CDR3 protein and lists the most common genes and DNA from its rows. The V and J calls shown here were made by TCRdb, not taken from the authors' results. This sample is represented by a few hundred thousand distinct CDR3 sequences; about 6% of them were singletons. About 5.4% of the sample comes from the top ten.

On the study overall, not on this receptor specifically: DPC sensitization did not change how many TCRs were above 1 in 1000 frequency, and no evidence was found of alterations in global repertoire structure. Expanded TCRs formed significantly more large CDR3 similarity clusters than pre-sensitization or healthy control sets, consistent with antigen-driven responses. The number of PT1 expanded TCRs positively correlated with patch test score, significant at thresholds 8, 16 and 32 but not 4. Alopecia, a presumed autoimmune disease, was present in all patients, so the immune response of the patients might differ from that of healthy individuals. After repeated subsampling, the strength of the expansion versus patch-test correlation and the threshold at which it became significant changed.

The label giving this sample's time point can be read as: patch test 2, 6 weeks after DPC sensitization. The treatment or condition label, as the study defines it: therapeutic diphenylcyclopropenone sensitization with weekly scalp DPC. At each patch-test visit, blood was drawn before the patch test was applied. To be eligible, patients had to be aged 18 to 70, diagnosed with alopecia and judged suitable for DPC therapy, while pregnant patients were excluded. Total RNA was isolated from unfractionated whole blood collected in Tempus Blood RNA tubes. The chain was built from TRBV9 and TRBJ1-6; TRBD1 is a weak D gene call, 5 bases matching. Material: whole blood, obtained in connection with sensitization to the hapten diphenylcyclopropenone (DPC). This TCR came from a woman younger than 30 with alopecia areata. Some clones in this sample may be carry-over from other donors' samples. The CDR3 protein is CASSVAWGEGSPLHF. The sequenced DNA is TGTGCCAGCAGCGTAGCTTGGGGGGAGGGTTCACCCCTCCACTTT.